The sequence of this T cell receptor (beta chain) was determined in a study of blood T cell repertoires in COVID-19. Trimming took 6 bases from V and 4 from J; bases not matched to a gene: 8. The CDR3 loop spans 15 amino acids. Per germline, CDR1 SNHLY and CDR2 FYNNEI. Assay used: immunoSEQ multiplex PCR; TCRdb lists only in-frame clones, some missing. The sample lists fewer than 90,000 clones, about 95% occurring once. The chain combines TRBV2 with TRBJ1-3, with 8 bases lining up with TRBD1. This TCR came from a human donor with active COVID-19. The donor label of this sample is uncertain. The sequencing input was peripheral blood. The CDR3 loop is CASSTQGGYGNTIYF. The CDR3 bases are TGTGCCAGCAGCACACAGGGGGGATACGGAAACACCATATATTTT. The full variable domain, in which reference TRBV2 and TRBJ1-3 provide the parts outside the CDR3, is EPEVTQTPSHQVTQMGQEVILRCVPISNHLYFYWYRQILGQKVEFLVSFYNNEISEKSEIFDDQFSVERPDGSNFTLKIRSTKLEDSAMYFCASSTQGGYGNTIYFGEGSWLTVV.